The TCR beta chain under discussion was sequenced for a study of CD8 T cells in Susac syndrome. This CDR3 is built from 17 residues. The V gene's germline CDR1 is MNHEY and CDR2 SVGEGT. The ends lost 3 bases at V and 0 bases at J; junction bases unmatched: 8. Random hexamers served to reverse transcribe roughly 0.5 to 1 ug RNA. Amplification of TCR beta CDR3 spanned 54 Vbeta and 13 Jbeta via immunoSEQ multiplex PCR. TCRdb re-analysed the immunoSEQ multiplex PCR reads in MiXCR, keeping a single row per CDR3 protein. The table shows around 110,000 distinct CDR3 sequences, with 85% to 95% occurring only once. Points on this clonotype: Its antigen is currently unknown.

Sequencing of TCR beta was performed on blood CD8+ and CD4+ T cells. Isolation of CD8+ and CD4+ T cells was performed negatively, whereas enrichment of TEMRA cells was done by FACS. Broader study findings: CD8+ clonal expansion in Susac peaked in TEMRA cells and active patients.

This sequence originates from a human donor with Susac syndrome. The sequenced sample was CD8+ T cells from PBMCs. The V call is TRBV6-2 or TRBV6-3, the J call TRBJ2-1; 7 nucleotides match TRBD1. This CDR3 reads CASSYSRGTDSYNEQFF. The CDR3 region has the DNA TGTGCCAGCAGTTATAGCCGAGGGACAGACTCCTACAATGAGCAGTTCTTC.